The entry below gives a single TCR beta chain sequence along with its context. Its antigen is as yet unknown. The source of the sample is a study of T cell responses to AZD1222 COVID-19 vaccine. Study-wide results and limits: The study reported that nearly half of spike-specific TCRs target unmutated variant regions. Females made up more of the donors, who were largely white British, and clonal diversity may have come out too low.

Produced via immunoSEQ multiplex PCR; TCRdb's table is partial and in-frame only. The data hold roughly 65,000 clones, with approximately 91% observed a single time. Trimming removed 2 bases from V and 0 bases from J, with 8 bases in between. CDR1 is SGHRS, CDR2 YFSETQ, per germline. This CDR3 has 14 residues. The chain employs TRBV5-1 and TRBJ1-1; perhaps TRBD1 as D (6 bases). This receptor was identified in an adult in good health. Sequencing used peripheral blood, obtained on day 0 of AZD1222 vaccination. The DNA of the CDR3 is TGCGCCAGCAGCTTTCGGGACATGAACACTGAAGCTTTCTTT. It specifies CASSFRDMNTEAFF.